Listed here is a single T cell receptor (beta chain). The target antigen is unknown. The length of the CDR3 is 14 residues. Trimming stripped 5 bases from V and 2 bases from J, with 16 bases between. Germline CDR1 and CDR2: SQVTM and ANQGSEA. These data are taken from a study of shared clonotypes between healthy human individuals. Replicate PCRs for sorted subsets used about 200 ng DNA; this equaled 25,000 to 30,000 T cell genomes. This table comes from immunoSEQ multiplex PCR, and its TCRdb copy is limited to in-frame clones, with some not included. The table has about 1,500,000 clones, around 97% seen once; the top ten hold roughly 1.2%. General observations from the study: Although depth was large, rarefaction showed that sequencing of the sorted subsets was incomplete.

The source of this sequence is a man aged 30-40 years in good health. The chain is built from TRBV29-1 and TRBJ2-7; D might be TRBD1 (6 bases). The sequencing sample was made of naive CD4+ T cells sorted from blood. Subset of the sample: CD45RA+ positively selected. The CDR3 loop reads CSVSPRGHPYEQYF. The CDR3 DNA reads as TGCAGCGTTTCCCCCCGGGGACACCCCTACGAGCAGTACTTC.